This T cell receptor (beta chain) was profiled in a study of metastatic and nonmetastatic thyroid tumors. Study in general: Across peripheral blood and tumor or nodule tissue samples taken from malignant and benign thyroid patients, the repertoires were compared with one another.

Original analysis: A classifier for distant metastasis in papillary thyroid cancer was constructed using CDR3 differences observed across clinicopathological groups. TCRdb re-analyzed the PCR reads through MiXCR. TCRdb, not the authors, supplied the V and J calls. The sample shows fewer than 25,000 clones, 15% to 20% of them seen only once. Each patient went into thyroid surgery without having received any treatment. Study results and limitations: Malignant tumors reportedly showed significantly higher TCR beta diversity than benign nodules in both blood and tumor.

This clone turned up a few times. Its target is not known. CDR1 is MNHNS and CDR2 is SASEGT in the germline V gene. The CDR3 runs 15 residues. The J segment lost 4 bases and the V segment lost 3 bases, leaving 7 bases of the junction unmatched. This receptor was taken from a male donor with papillary thyroid cancer or a benign thyroid nodule (not recorded which). Some clones in this sample may be carry-over from other donors' samples. The chain couples TRBV6-1 to TRBJ1-2; TRBD1 agrees at 8 bases. Sample: blood. CDR3 residues: CASSDWGTGFYGYTF. In DNA, the CDR3 is TGTGCCAGCAGTGATTGGGGGACAGGTTTCTATGGCTACACCTTC.